This T cell receptor (beta chain) derives from a study of shared clonotypes between healthy human individuals. Authors' methods: Junction-only immunoSEQ data arrived without quality scores, meaning filtering differed. Profiled with immunoSEQ multiplex PCR; TCRdb holds only in-frame clones, not every one. V, J and clone size reflect that table, while D and trimming were determined from the DNA. The table has 2 million to 2.5 million clones, around 95% seen once. CDR1 and CDR2 (germline): LNHDA, SQIVND (reference sequence). Trimming stripped 3 bases from V and 4 bases from J, with 10 bases between. This CDR3 spans 14 amino acids. To note about this clone: Other DNA sequences in this specimen translate into the identical CDR3.

Sequencing input: naive CD4+ T cells sorted from blood. Subset described: CD45RA+ positively selected. This TCR was recovered from a man younger than 35 in good health. This chain joins TRBV19 and TRBJ1-5, with D possibly being TRBD1 (6 bases). Here the CDR3 DNA reads TGTGCCAGTAGTATCAGGGGCGGTAATCAGCCCCAGCATTTT. Protein sequence: CASSIRGGNQPQHF.